A selection of T cell receptor beta chains follows, all from one sample in a study of CD8 T cells in ankylosing spondylitis. TCRdb independently ran MiXCR on the 5' RACE reads; one entry per CDR3 protein. The sample contains over 450,000 distinct CDR3 sequences, approximately 12% of which appear only once. The sequenced sample consisted of blood, either unsorted or a sorted T cell fraction (not recorded which). These receptors were collected from a male donor with ankylosing spondylitis. CDR3s include the opening cysteine and the closing phenylalanine or tryptophan. The D gene is left open where the match is weak. The size of a clone is reported for some rows only, either as once, few or many, or as a class for expanded clones.

clone_size,d_call,j_call,v_call,cdr3_aa,cdr3_nt
.,TRBD1,TRBJ1-1,TRBV29-1,CSVEVDRLDTEAFF,TGCAGCGTTGAAGTGGACAGGCTGGATACTGAAGCTTTCTTT
.,.,TRBJ2-4,TRBV7-9,CASSLAADRNIQYF,TGTGCCAGCAGCTTAGCGGCAGATAGGAACATTCAGTACTTC
many,TRBD2,TRBJ2-3,TRBV20-1,CSARPIPGTSGSDTQYF,TGCAGTGCTAGACCGATACCCGGGACTAGCGGGAGTGATACGCAGTATTTT
.,TRBD1,TRBJ1-5,TRBV24-1,CATSGGTGTYSNQPQHF,TGTGCCACCAGTGGCGGGACAGGGACTTATAGCAATCAGCCCCAGCATTTT
few,.,TRBJ2-3,TRBV5-1,CASSLTGERVGTQYF,TGCGCCAGCAGCTTGACGGGGGAACGAGTCGGTACGCAGTATTTT
many,.,TRBJ2-3,TRBV10-3,CAISGAGDTQYF,TGTGCCATCAGCGGAGCGGGAGATACGCAGTATTTT
many,TRBD2,TRBJ2-1,TRBV3-1,CASSQVAGGPYEQFF,TGTGCCAGCAGCCAAGTAGCGGGAGGGCCCTATGAGCAGTTCTTC
few,.,TRBJ2-1,TRBV7-9,CASSRLVNEQFF,TGTGCCAGCAGTCGCCTTGTTAATGAGCAGTTCTTC
few,TRBD2,TRBJ2-1,TRBV30,CALVSLAGESSYNEQFF,TGTGCCCTGGTTTCGCTAGCGGGAGAGAGCTCCTACAATGAGCAGTTCTTC
.,TRBD2,TRBJ2-1,TRBV20-1,CSARDGPGGPPEQFF,TGCAGTGCTAGAGATGGCCCGGGAGGGCCTCCTGAGCAGTTCTTC
few,.,TRBJ2-4,TRBV4-1,CASSQPFRDPKNIQYF,TGCGCCAGCAGCCAACCATTCCGGGACCCCAAAAACATTCAGTACTTC
many,.,TRBJ2-4,TRBV27,CASSPLGAKNIQYF,TGTGCCAGCAGTCCATTAGGGGCCAAAAACATTCAGTACTTC
many,TRBD1,TRBJ2-3,TRBV5-1,CASSLATGGTDTQYF,TGCGCCAGCAGCTTGGCGACAGGGGGCACAGATACGCAGTATTTT
.,TRBD1,TRBJ2-1,TRBV5-5,CASSQTGEGYNEQFF,TGTGCCAGCAGCCAGACAGGGGAAGGCTACAATGAGCAGTTCTTC
few,.,TRBJ1-2,TRBV6-5,CASTSPAVNYGYTF,TGTGCCAGCACTTCCCCGGCAGTTAACTATGGCTACACCTTC
few,TRBD2,TRBJ2-5,TRBV12-3/TRBV12-4,CASSLARGSGSWETQYF,TGTGCCAGCAGTTTAGCGCGGGGTAGCGGGAGTTGGGAGACCCAGTACTTC
many,TRBD2,TRBJ2-7,TRBV29-1,CSVGAGEAGEQYF,TGCAGCGTTGGCGCGGGAGAGGCAGGGGAGCAGTACTTC
many,.,TRBJ2-1,TRBV3-1,CASSQASRNEQFF,TGTGCCAGCAGCCAAGCTTCCCGAAATGAGCAGTTCTTC
.,TRBD1,TRBJ1-5,TRBV28,CASIGTDSNQPQHF,TGTGCCAGCATAGGGACAGATAGCAATCAGCCCCAGCATTTT
.,.,TRBJ2-1,TRBV5-1,CASSFGNSKGSADEQFF,TGCGCCAGCAGCTTCGGTAATAGTAAGGGGTCGGCCGATGAGCAGTTCTTC
.,TRBD2,TRBJ2-3,TRBV29-1,CSVEQRGGPDTQYF,TGCAGCGTTGAGCAGCGGGGAGGGCCAGATACGCAGTATTTT
many,TRBD1,TRBJ2-7,TRBV5-1,CASSPGQGDGEQYF,TGCGCCAGCAGCCCGGGACAGGGCGATGGAGAGCAGTACTTC
many,.,TRBJ2-1,TRBV12-3/TRBV12-4,CASVGGSIYNEQFF,TGTGCCAGCGTAGGCGGGTCGATCTACAATGAGCAGTTCTTC
few,TRBD2,TRBJ2-5,TRBV4-2,CASSQATLAGPQETQYF,TGTGCCAGCAGCCAAGCAACATTAGCGGGACCCCAGGAGACCCAGTACTTC
few,TRBD2,TRBJ2-1,TRBV27,CASSGAGNSYNEQFF,TGTGCCAGCTCAGGAGCGGGGAACTCCTACAATGAGCAGTTCTTC
few,.,TRBJ2-2,TRBV6-5,CASSYKGRNTGELFF,TGTGCCAGCAGTTACAAGGGACGGAACACCGGGGAGCTGTTTTTT
few,.,TRBJ2-1,TRBV28,CASISAHNEQFF,TGTGCCAGCATATCTGCGCACAATGAGCAGTTCTTC
.,TRBD2,TRBJ2-1,TRBV20-1,CSALAGVVNEQFF,TGCAGTGCTTTAGCGGGAGTGGTCAATGAGCAGTTCTTC
many,.,TRBJ2-1,TRBV11-3,CASSLEGRHNEQFF,TGTGCCAGCAGCTTAGAGGGCAGACACAATGAGCAGTTCTTC
.,.,TRBJ1-2,TRBV15,CATSRGKGEGYGYTF,TGTGCCACCAGCCGAGGGAAGGGAGAGGGGTATGGCTACACCTTC
few,TRBD1,TRBJ2-1,TRBV6-1,CASTPGTGVTYNEQFF,TGTGCCAGCACCCCCGGGACAGGGGTAACCTACAATGAGCAGTTCTTC
.,TRBD2,TRBJ2-7,TRBV20-1,CSAELAAISYEQYF,TGCAGTGCTGAACTAGCGGCCATATCCTACGAGCAGTACTTC
few,.,TRBJ2-2,TRBV27,CASSFFGSGAGELFF,TGTGCCAGCAGTTTTTTTGGATCTGGCGCCGGGGAGCTGTTTTTT
many,TRBD1,TRBJ1-5,TRBV27,CASRGTGVQPQHF,TGTGCCAGCAGGGGGACAGGGGTTCAGCCCCAGCATTTT
many,.,TRBJ1-1,TRBV20-1,CSAPDSGLNTEAFF,TGCAGTGCTCCGGACAGCGGATTGAACACTGAAGCTTTCTTT
once,TRBD1,TRBJ2-2,TRBV10-3,CAIRSGGDTGELFF,TGTGCCATCAGGTCAGGGGGCGACACCGGGGAGCTGTTTTTT
few,TRBD2,TRBJ2-7,TRBV4-2,CASSPESGRTSYEQYF,TGTGCCAGCAGCCCAGAGAGCGGGAGGACCTCCTACGAGCAGTACTTC
few,TRBD2,TRBJ2-1,TRBV7-2,CASSPMIAGGKNEQFF,TGTGCCAGCAGCCCGATGATAGCGGGAGGTAAAAATGAGCAGTTCTTC
few,.,TRBJ2-7,TRBV5-6,CASSLVRVDHEQYF,TGTGCCAGCAGCTTGGTTAGGGTCGACCACGAGCAGTACTTC
many,TRBD1,TRBJ1-5,TRBV6-5,CASSYNRGDQPQHF,TGTGCCAGCAGTTACAACAGGGGGGATCAGCCCCAGCATTTT
.,TRBD2,TRBJ2-7,TRBV3-1,CASSSRGGKFYEQYF,TGTGCCAGCAGCTCTAGGGGAGGGAAGTTCTACGAGCAGTACTTC
few,.,TRBJ2-1,TRBV20-1,CSARGEGGQSSYNEQFF,TGCAGTGCTAGGGGCGAAGGAGGGCAAAGCTCCTACAATGAGCAGTTCTTC
.,.,TRBJ2-5,TRBV12-3/TRBV12-4,CASRRLGGETQYF,TGTGCCAGCAGGCGTTTAGGAGGGGAGACCCAGTACTTC
.,.,TRBJ2-7,TRBV5-1,CASSLGRASYEQYF,TGCGCCAGCAGCTTAGGACGCGCCAGCTACGAGCAGTACTTC
.,.,TRBJ1-5,TRBV20-1,CSAPGTPHSNQPQHF,TGCAGTGCTCCCGGGACTCCTCATAGCAATCAGCCCCAGCATTTT